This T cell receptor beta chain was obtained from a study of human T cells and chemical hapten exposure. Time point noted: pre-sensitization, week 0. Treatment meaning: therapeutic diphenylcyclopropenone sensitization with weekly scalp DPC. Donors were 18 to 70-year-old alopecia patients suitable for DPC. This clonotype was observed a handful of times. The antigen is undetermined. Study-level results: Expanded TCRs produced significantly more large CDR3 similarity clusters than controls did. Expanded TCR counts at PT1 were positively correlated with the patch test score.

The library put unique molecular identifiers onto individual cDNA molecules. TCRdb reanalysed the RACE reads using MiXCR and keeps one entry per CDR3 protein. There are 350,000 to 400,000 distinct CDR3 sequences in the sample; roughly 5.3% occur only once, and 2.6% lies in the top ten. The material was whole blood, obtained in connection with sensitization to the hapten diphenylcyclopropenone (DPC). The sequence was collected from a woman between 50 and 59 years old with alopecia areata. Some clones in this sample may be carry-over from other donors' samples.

In nucleotides, the CDR3 is TGCAGTGCAAGGAGCGGGGCTGGAAACACCATATATTTT. It encodes CSARSGAGNTIYF. The chain is built from TRBV20-1 and TRBJ1-3, with D unresolved. The CDR3 extends over 13 amino acids. Germline V gene data show CDR1 as DFQATT and CDR2 as SNEGSKA (reference sequence). Trimming shortened V by 6 bases and J by 2 bases, and 11 bases separated the two germline ends.